The 23 T cell receptor beta chains presented below share a single source sample, sequenced in a study of T cell responses to AZD1222 COVID-19 vaccine. Assay used: immunoSEQ multiplex PCR; TCRdb lists only in-frame clones, some missing. The table shows about 150,000 clones, with more than 90% occurring only once. Sequencing was performed on peripheral blood, taken 28 days after the second AZD1222 dose. All receptors come from an adult who received the AZD1222 COVID-19 vaccine.

J is TRBJ2-7 and V is TRBV27; D is possibly TRBD2 (5 bases). This CDR3 is 19 amino acids long. Looked up from germline, CDR1 is MNHEY and CDR2 is SMNVEV (reference sequence). The V and J ends lost 0 bases and 0 bases respectively, with 21 bases between them. CDR3 amino acids: CASSLSGGLRAFSSYEQYF. The CDR3, as DNA: TGTGCCAGCAGTTTATCTGGCGGCCTGAGGGCCTTTTCCTCCTACGAGCAGTACTTC.

The V gene is TRBV27, the J gene TRBJ2-7, with D hard to call. Trimming removed 4 bases at V and 2 bases at J, with 12 bases between. Germline CDR1 is MNHEY and CDR2 is SMNVEV (reference sequence). This CDR3 spans 14 amino acids. The CDR3 reads CASSSWVSAYEQYF. The CDR3 DNA is TGTGCCAGCAGTTCCTGGGTCAGCGCCTACGAGCAGTACTTC.

The chain uses TRBV5-6 and TRBJ2-7; unclear D gene. The germline V and J ends were trimmed by 1 base and 0 bases, with 8 bases remaining between them. Germline CDR1 is SGHDT and CDR2 is YYEEEE. The CDR3 loop spans 14 amino acids. In nucleotides, the CDR3 is TGTGCCAGCAGCTTGCCACGGATCTCCTACGAGCAGTACTTC. This gives the protein CASSLPRISYEQYF.

This clone is a singleton in its sample. The genes are TRBV20-1 and TRBJ2-3; no definite D call. This CDR3 has 11 residues. Germline CDR1 and CDR2: DFQATT and SNEGSKA (reference sequence). The V end was cut by 5 bases, the J end by 6 bases, with 9 bases between. The CDR3 is CSAPKMDTQYF. CDR3 sequence (DNA): TGCAGTGCTCCTAAGATGGATACGCAGTATTTT.

The gene calls are TRBV7-8 and TRBJ1-2; no reliable D call. The V and J ends lost 0 bases and 6 bases respectively, with 11 bases between them. Germline V gene data show CDR1 as SGHVS and CDR2 as FQNEAQ. This CDR3 is 14 amino acids long. CDR3 nucleotides: TGTGCCAGCAGCTTAGCTCTGTTAACCCATGGCTACACCTTC. Protein: CASSLALLTHGYTF. Full variable domain (remainder filled in from reference TRBV7-8 and TRBJ1-2): GAGVSQSPRYKVAKRGQDVALRCDPISGHVSLFWYQQALGQGPEFLTYFQNEAQLDKSGLPSDRFFAERPEGSVSTLKIQRTQQEDSAVYLCASSLALLTHGYTFGSGTRLTVV.

V and J are TRBV4-1 and TRBJ1-1, with 8 bases lining up with TRBD1. Losses at the gene ends were 1 base for V and 8 bases for J; bases not matched to a gene: 9. The V gene's germline CDR1 is MGHRA and CDR2 YSYEKL. CDR3 length: 15 amino acids. This CDR3 is CASSQVRTGLREAFF. CDR3 DNA: TGCGCCAGCAGCCAAGTACGGACAGGGTTGAGGGAAGCTTTCTTT.

The chain has TRBV6-5 and TRBJ1-3, with a possible D match to TRBD1 (6 bases). CDR1 and CDR2 from the germline V gene are MNHEY and SVGAGI. V was pared by 5 bases and J by 3 bases, with 11 bases between. The CDR3 is made up of 14 amino acids. CDR3: CASSRDMRGNTIYF. CDR3 in DNA: TGTGCCAGCAGTCGGGACATGCGTGGAAACACCATATATTTT.

V gene TRBV3-1 (or the pseudogene TRBV3-2) combines with J gene TRBJ2-5; D possibly corresponds to TRBD1 (6 bases). V lost 4 bases and J lost 2, with 14 bases in between. CDR3 length: 15 amino acids. Germline CDR1 LGHDT, CDR2 YNNKEL (reference sequence). This CDR3 reads CASSPKRTVQETQYF. The DNA of the CDR3 is TGTGCCAGCAGCCCTAAAAGGACAGTTCAAGAGACCCAGTACTTC.

This chain connects TRBV28 to TRBJ1-5, with a possible D match to TRBD1 (5 bases). The CDR3 consists of 14 residues. Germline assignment: CDR1 MDHEN and CDR2 SYDVKM. Trimming took 6 bases from V and 0 from J, leaving 9 bases between them. The CDR3, as DNA: TGTGCCAGCAGCCCGGGGGGTAGCAATCAGCCCCAGCATTTT. Its protein product is CASSPGGSNQPQHF.

This clone was seen a handful of times. The rearrangement joins TRBV9 to TRBJ2-7; D not certain. The CDR3 contains 15 residues. V was cut by 2 bases and J by 0 bases, with 12 bases left in between. CDR1 is SGDLS and CDR2 is YYNGEE in the germline V gene. The CDR3 nucleotides read TGTGCCAGCAGCGTGGACGGAGAGATCTCCTACGAGCAGTACTTC. It is translated as CASSVDGEISYEQYF. Drawing the rest from reference TRBV9 and TRBJ2-7, the complete variable domain is DSGVTQTPKHLITATGQRVTLRCSPRSGDLSVYWYQQSLDQGLQFLIQYYNGEERAKGNILERFSAQQFPDLHSELNLSSLELGDSALYFCASSVDGEISYEQYFGPGTRLTVT.

V gene TRBV7-2 combines with J gene TRBJ2-7, with D possibly matching TRBD2 (6 bases). In germline, CDR1 is SGHTA, CDR2 FQGNSA. The CDR3 has 14 residues. The V end was cut by 3 bases, the J end by 7 bases, with 16 bases between. The CDR3 reads CASSFRGGGREQYF. In DNA, the CDR3 is TGTGCCAGCAGCTTTAGGGGAGGTGGAAGGGAGCAGTACTTC. Full variable domain (missing parts from reference TRBV7-2 and TRBJ2-7): GAGVSQSPSNKVTEKGKDVELRCDPISGHTALYWYRQSLGQGLEFLIYFQGNSAPDKSGLPSDRFSAERTGGSVSTLTIQRTQQEDSAVYLCASSFRGGGREQYFGPGTRLTVT.

V and J are TRBV5-1 and TRBJ2-1; unclear D gene. The CDR3 consists of 17 residues. V lost 0 bases and J lost 1, with 14 bases in between. The V gene's germline CDR1 is SGHRS and CDR2 YFSETQ. The CDR3 loop is CASSLAQGILSYNEQFF. As DNA, the CDR3 is TGCGCCAGCAGCTTGGCTCAAGGAATTCTTTCCTACAATGAGCAGTTCTTC.

The chain links TRBV4-1 to TRBJ2-4; D is ambiguous. Germline values: CDR1 MGHRA, CDR2 YSYEKL. The V end was cut by 3 bases, the J end by 4 bases, with 10 bases between. CDR3 length equals 14 residues. The CDR3 spells CASSQPRMKNIQYF. DNA for the CDR3: TGCGCCAGCAGCCAGCCCCGGATGAAAAACATTCAGTACTTC.

This clone was picked up one time. The chain carries TRBV6-1 and TRBJ2-5; 9 positions match TRBD1. CDR3 length equals 16 residues. Trimming removed 0 bases from V and 2 bases from J; junction bases left unmatched: 4. Per germline, CDR1 MNHNS and CDR2 SASEGT. The CDR3 here is CASSEATGTGQETQYF. The CDR3 DNA follows: TGTGCCAGCAGTGAAGCCACCGGGACAGGGCAAGAGACCCAGTACTTC.

In its sample, this clone was seen once. The V call is TRBV7-9, the J call TRBJ1-3; no definite D call. Germline values: CDR1 SEHNR, CDR2 FQNEAQ (reference sequence). With 5 bases removed from V and 0 bases from J, the gap between germline ends came to 11 bases. This CDR3 has 15 amino acids. The CDR3 here is CASSERDLSGNTIYF. CDR3 nucleotides: TGTGCCAGCAGCGAAAGGGATCTCTCTGGAAACACCATATATTTT. The full variable domain, rest sourced from reference TRBV7-9 and TRBJ1-3, is DTGVSQNPRHKITKRGQNVTFRCDPISEHNRLYWYRQTLGQGPEFLTYFQNEAQLEKSRLLSDRFSAERPKGSFSTLEIQRTEQGDSAMYLCASSERDLSGNTIYFGEGSWLTVV.

The V call is TRBV6-5, the J call TRBJ1-6, with D unclear. Germline CDR1 reads MNHEY; CDR2 reads SVGAGI. V was shortened by 7 bases and J by 5 bases, with 9 bases between the two germline ends. The CDR3 spans 13 residues. The CDR3 loop reads CASKWGNNSPLHF. The CDR3 DNA sequence: TGTGCCAGCAAGTGGGGTAATAATTCACCCCTCCACTTT.

The rearrangement uses TRBV19 and TRBJ1-2, with TRBD1 as a possible D gene (6 bases). Germline values: CDR1 LNHDA, CDR2 SQIVND (reference sequence). V gave up 7 bases and J gave up 4 bases, with 19 bases separating them. This CDR3 region has 15 residues. CDR3 nucleotide sequence: TGTGCCAGTACCACCCGGGTGGGCAGGGGCTATGGCTACACCTTC. Encoded protein: CASTTRVGRGYGYTF.

The rearrangement uses TRBV7-9 and TRBJ1-2, with D possibly TRBD1 on 5 matching bases. Germline loops: CDR1 SEHNR, CDR2 FQNEAQ (reference sequence). CDR3 length equals 17 residues. V shed 6 bases and J shed 8 bases, with 28 bases lying between them. CDR3 sequence (DNA): TGTGCCAGCAGTATTAAAGCCGGGATCCGGGGGAACTGGGGCTACACCTTC. This translates into CASSIKAGIRGNWGYTF.

This clone has a handful of counts. V usage is TRBV12-3 or TRBV12-4 and J usage is TRBJ2-7, with D possibly being TRBD2 (5 bases). The V gene lost 6 bases and the J gene lost 4 bases, with 7 bases spanning the gap. This CDR3 region has 11 residues. The CDR3 DNA sequence: TGTGCCAGCAGCGGGGAGTACGAGCAGTACTTC. Amino acids: CASSGEYEQYF.

V is TRBV6-2 or TRBV6-3 and J is TRBJ2-7, with D perhaps assigned TRBD1 or TRBD2 (6 bases each). Trimming cost V 7 bases and J 6 bases, with 16 bases left between them. Germline V gene lookup returns CDR1 MNHEY and CDR2 SVGEGT. This CDR3 has 13 amino acids. CDR3 bases: TGTGCCAGCACCCCGGGGGCAGTCCGCGAGCAGTACTTC. Protein: CASTPGAVREQYF.

V is TRBV11-2 and J is TRBJ2-3; D might be TRBD2 (6 bases). This CDR3 is 17 amino acids long. Germline loops: CDR1 SGHAT, CDR2 FQNNGV. V lost 0 bases, J lost 6 bases, and 19 bases lay in between. For the CDR3, the DNA is TGTGCCAGCAGCTTAGATCTGGGTTTGCGGGGCGGCGATACGCAGTATTTT. This translates into CASSLDLGLRGGDTQYF.

This chain joins TRBV7-9 and TRBJ1-1; no clear D gene. This CDR3 region has 11 residues. The V end lost 5 bases, the J end lost 2 bases, and 3 bases lay between the germline ends. CDR1 and CDR2 (germline): SEHNR, FQNEAQ (reference sequence). CDR3 residues: CASSLNTEAFF. CDR3 in DNA: TGTGCCAGCAGCCTAAACACTGAAGCTTTCTTT. Using reference TRBV7-9 and TRBJ1-1 for the parts outside the CDR3, the full variable domain is DTGVSQNPRHKITKRGQNVTFRCDPISEHNRLYWYRQTLGQGPEFLTYFQNEAQLEKSRLLSDRFSAERPKGSFSTLEIQRTEQGDSAMYLCASSLNTEAFFGQGTRLTVV.

This clone was counted once. The V gene is TRBV19, the J gene TRBJ1-5; TRBD1 is a possible D gene (6 bases). CDR1 and CDR2 (germline): LNHDA, SQIVND (reference sequence). This CDR3 has 16 amino acids. V was trimmed by 7 bases and J by 4 bases, leaving 20 bases between them. CDR3 residues: CASTSWGQASNQPQHF. The CDR3 nucleotides are TGTGCCAGTACCTCATGGGGGCAGGCTTCAAATCAGCCCCAGCATTTT.